The 18 T cell receptor beta chains below come from one sample, sequenced in a study of blood T cells in healthy people across ages. Then a second PCR, running roughly 7 to 11 cycles, was carried out with a sample-barcoded 5' primer and a J-beta primer mix. MiXCR, applied by TCRdb to the 5' RACE reads, yields one record per CDR3 protein. The sample includes hundreds of thousands of distinct CDR3 sequences, roughly 50% seen only once; the top ten take around 22%. Sequenced input: blood. The receptors stem from a man younger than 45 in good health.

V usage is TRBV19 and J usage is TRBJ1-2; D remains ambiguous. V lost 5 bases, J lost 4 bases, and 14 bases lay in between. Per the germline V gene, CDR1 is LNHDA and CDR2 is SQIVND (reference sequence). The CDR3 runs to 14 residues. The CDR3 spells CASSLRTESYGYTF. The CDR3 DNA reads TGTGCCAGTAGTCTAAGAACAGAATCCTATGGCTACACCTTC.

This sequence joins TRBV7-2 and TRBJ2-1, with 9 bases matching TRBD1. V lost 2 bases to trimming and J lost 5 bases; unmatched junction nucleotides: 7. Germline CDR1 reads SGHTA; CDR2 reads FQGNSA. This CDR3 is built from 16 residues. The DNA for the CDR3 is TGTGCCAGCAGCTTACCTGGACAGGGGCTAAACAATGAGCAGTTCTTC. This translates into CASSLPGQGLNNEQFF. The variable domain in full, with the rest retrieved from reference TRBV7-2 and TRBJ2-1, is GAGVSQSPSNKVTEKGKDVELRCDPISGHTALYWYRQSLGQGLEFLIYFQGNSAPDKSGLPSDRFSAERTGGSVSTLTIQRTQQEDSAVYLCASSLPGQGLNNEQFFGPGTRLTVL.

This clonotype was seen more than once but under ten times. The chain employs TRBV6-9 and TRBJ2-5; D gene unclear. The germline CDR1 and CDR2 sequences are MNHGY and SVAAGI. V was trimmed by 0 bases and J by 2 bases, leaving 10 bases between them. The CDR3 is 15 residues long. CDR3 in amino acids: CASSYSAWSQETQYF. The CDR3 coding sequence is TGTGCCAGCAGTTATTCCGCCTGGAGTCAAGAGACCCAGTACTTC.

The chain uses TRBV27 and TRBJ2-1, with 7 positions matching TRBD1. In germline, CDR1 is MNHEY, CDR2 SMNVEV (reference sequence). CDR3 length: 15 amino acids. Trimming removed 1 base from V and 9 bases from J; junction bases left unmatched: 9. For the CDR3, the DNA is TGTGCCAGCAGTTTATTAGGGGGCCTGGGAACTGAGCAGTTCTTC. Residues: CASSLLGGLGTEQFF.

Remarks on this clonotype: At one end, the junction sequence differs from germline, possibly due to a read error. The V and J genes are TRBV11-2 and TRBJ2-1; D not certain. The CDR3 contains 14 residues. Germline V gives CDR1 SGHAT, CDR2 FQNNGV. DNA for the CDR3: TGTGCCAGCAGCCCCTTAGGCACCTTCAATGGGCAGTTCTTC. As protein: CASSPLGTFNGQFF.

The rearrangement uses TRBV30 and TRBJ2-7; D gene uncertain. V was clipped by 3 bases and J by 3 bases, with 6 bases between them. This CDR3 has 11 residues. Per the germline V gene, CDR1 is GTSNPN and CDR2 is SVGIG (reference sequence). CDR3 protein: CAWRYSYEQYF. The CDR3 coding sequence is TGTGCCTGGAGATACAGCTACGAGCAGTACTTC. The complete variable domain, with remaining parts taken from reference TRBV30 and TRBJ2-7, reads SQTIHQWPATLVQPVGSPLSLECTVEGTSNPNLYWYRQAAGRGLQLLFYSVGIGQISSEVPQNLSASRPQDRQFILSSKKLLLSDSGFYLCAWRYSYEQYFGPGTRLTVT.

Remarks on this clonotype: The junction departs from germline at one end; a sequencing error may be responsible. The chain recombines TRBV3-1 with TRBJ2-1, with no clear D. CDR3 length: 13 amino acids. The germline gives CDR1 LGHDT, CDR2 YNNKEL (reference sequence). The CDR3 coding sequence is TGTGCCTGCAGCCTCTACCAGTCTAGGGAGCAGTTCTTC. Protein product: CACSLYQSREQFF.

This rearrangement joins TRBV15 to TRBJ2-1; 9 nucleotides line up with TRBD2. J lost 4 bases, V lost 4 bases, and 5 bases had no gene match. This CDR3 has 15 residues. Germline V CDR1 and CDR2: LNHNV, YYDKDF (reference sequence). Here the CDR3 reads CATSNRLAVYNEQFF. Here the CDR3 DNA reads TGTGCCACCAGCAACCGACTAGCGGTATACAATGAGCAGTTCTTC.

This chain links TRBV20-1 with TRBJ1-2; a weak D match, TRBD1 (5 bases). CDR1 and CDR2 (germline): DFQATT, SNEGSKA (reference sequence). The CDR3 is 13 amino acids. Trimming took 6 bases from V and 3 from J, leaving 14 bases between them. CDR3 bases: TGCAGTGCCAAGGTTTGGGGGGACTATGGCTACACCTTC. It specifies CSAKVWGDYGYTF.

J is TRBJ2-1 and V is TRBV3-1; no clear D gene. The germline gives CDR1 LGHDT, CDR2 YNNKEL (reference sequence). The CDR3 sequence is 15 residues long. V was clipped by 2 bases and J by 1 base, with 9 bases between them. The DNA for the CDR3 is TGTGCCAGCAGCCAAAACGCCCAGTCCTACAATGAGCAGTTCTTC. Translation: CASSQNAQSYNEQFF.

The chain combines TRBV6-2 or TRBV6-3 with TRBJ1-2, with D hard to call. V was clipped by 6 bases and J by 5 bases, with 16 bases between them. Looked up from germline, CDR1 is MNHEY and CDR2 is SVGEGT. This CDR3 comprises 14 residues. The CDR3: CASRAYPERYGYTF. The CDR3 nucleotides are TGTGCCAGCAGAGCGTACCCAGAGAGATATGGCTACACCTTC.

This clonotype has only one observation. This chain joins TRBV2 and TRBJ2-1; D might be TRBD1 or TRBD2, each matching 5 bases. Deletions cut 6 bases from V and 9 bases from J, with 15 bases between. This CDR3 comprises 13 residues. CDR1 and CDR2 from the germline V gene are SNHLY and FYNNEI. CDR3 DNA sequence: TGTGCCAGCAGGGACTCAGGGTATCGTGAGCAGTTCTTC. Amino acid sequence: CASRDSGYREQFF.

The J gene is TRBJ2-5, the V gene TRBV11-1, with 9 bases identical to TRBD2. This CDR3 has 14 residues. Germline V gene sequence: CDR1 SGHAT, CDR2 FQDESV (reference sequence). The junction had 7 bases not matched to a gene; V was cut back by 9 bases and J by 2 bases. CDR3: CASEKLAGQETQYF. The CDR3 DNA sequence: TGTGCCAGTGAAAAACTAGCGGGTCAAGAGACCCAGTACTTC.

The CDR3 loop is CAISRQEVNYEQYF. The DNA of the CDR3 is TGTGCCATCAGTAGACAGGAGGTAAATTACGAGCAGTACTTC. The V call is TRBV10-3, the J call TRBJ2-7; D may be TRBD1 (6 bases). The V end lost 5 bases, the J end lost 4 bases, and 15 bases lay between the germline ends. Germline-derived CDR1 and CDR2 are ENHRY and SYGVKD. This CDR3 spans 14 amino acids.

This clonotype was observed a single time. The chain combines TRBV10-3 with TRBJ2-7; D call uncertain. The CDR3 runs to 14 residues. With 9 bases removed from V and 2 bases from J, the gap between germline ends came to 17 bases. The germline V gene has CDR1 ENHRY and CDR2 SYGVKD. CDR3 DNA: TGTGCCATAGCCTCTGACATTTTACCCTACGAGCAGTACTTC. This sequence encodes CAIASDILPYEQYF.

The V and J genes are TRBV7-2 and TRBJ2-4; D unclear. The germline V and J ends were trimmed by 3 bases and 2 bases, with 8 bases remaining between them. Germline CDR1 reads SGHTA; CDR2 reads FQGNSA. The CDR3 sequence is 14 residues long. The CDR3 coding sequence is TGTGCCAGCAGCTTGATGGGTCCCAAAAACATTCAGTACTTC. Translated: CASSLMGPKNIQYF.

This clonotype occurred once. The chain uses TRBV4-1 and TRBJ1-6; 7 bases are shared with TRBD1. V lost 4 bases and J lost 6; bases outside the gene matches: 6. Germline V gene sequence: CDR1 MGHRA, CDR2 YSYEKL. This CDR3 has 15 residues. The CDR3 loop is CASSRSRDSNSPLHF. The CDR3 DNA is TGCGCCAGCAGCCGAAGCCGGGACAGTAATTCACCCCTCCACTTT.

The gene calls are TRBV5-1 and TRBJ1-3; D might be TRBD1 (5 bases). Trimming left V 0 bases short and J 8 bases short, with 15 bases between. This CDR3 region has 15 residues. Per germline, CDR1 SGHRS and CDR2 YFSETQ. The DNA of the CDR3 is TGCGCCAGCAGCTTGGAGGATAGCAGGGTTGACACCATATATTTT. Its translation: CASSLEDSRVDTIYF. The whole variable domain, remainder taken from reference TRBV5-1 and TRBJ1-3, is KAGVTQTPRYLIKTRGQQVTLSCSPISGHRSVSWYQQTPGQGLQFLFEYFSETQRNKGNFPGRFSGRQFSNSRSEMNVSTLELGDSALYLCASSLEDSRVDTIYFGEGSWLTVV.